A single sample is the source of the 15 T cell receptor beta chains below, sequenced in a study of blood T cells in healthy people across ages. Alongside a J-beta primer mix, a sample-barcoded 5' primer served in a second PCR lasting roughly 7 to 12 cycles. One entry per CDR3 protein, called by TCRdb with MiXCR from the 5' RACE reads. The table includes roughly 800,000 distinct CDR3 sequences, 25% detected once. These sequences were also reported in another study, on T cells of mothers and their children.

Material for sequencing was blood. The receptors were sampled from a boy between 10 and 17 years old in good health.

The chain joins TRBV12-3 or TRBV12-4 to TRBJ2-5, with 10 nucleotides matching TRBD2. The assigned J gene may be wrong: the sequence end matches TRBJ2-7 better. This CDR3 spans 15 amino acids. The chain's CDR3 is CASSTASGSSYEQYF. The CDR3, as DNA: TGTGCCAGCAGTACCGCTAGCGGGAGCTCCTACGAGCAGTACTTC.

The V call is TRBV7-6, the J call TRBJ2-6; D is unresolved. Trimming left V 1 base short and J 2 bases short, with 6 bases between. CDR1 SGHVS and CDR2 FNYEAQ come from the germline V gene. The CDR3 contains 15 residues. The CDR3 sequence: CASSLGVPGANVLTF. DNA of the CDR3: TGTGCCAGCAGCTTAGGAGTGCCTGGGGCCAACGTCCTGACTTTC.

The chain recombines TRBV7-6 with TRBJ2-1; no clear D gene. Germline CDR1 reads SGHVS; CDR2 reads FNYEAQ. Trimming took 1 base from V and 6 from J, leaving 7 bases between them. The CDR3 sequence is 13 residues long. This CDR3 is CASSLGFVNEQFF. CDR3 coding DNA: TGTGCCAGCAGCTTAGGTTTTGTCAATGAGCAGTTCTTC.

The CDR3 region has the DNA TGTGCCAGCAGTATGACGTTGAGCTCCTACAATGAGCAGTTCTTC. It specifies CASSMTLSSYNEQFF. This chain links TRBV28 with TRBJ2-1; no clear D. CDR3 size: 15 residues. Trimming shortened V by 5 bases and J by 0 bases, and 11 bases separated the two germline ends. Germline CDR1 MDHEN, CDR2 SYDVKM.

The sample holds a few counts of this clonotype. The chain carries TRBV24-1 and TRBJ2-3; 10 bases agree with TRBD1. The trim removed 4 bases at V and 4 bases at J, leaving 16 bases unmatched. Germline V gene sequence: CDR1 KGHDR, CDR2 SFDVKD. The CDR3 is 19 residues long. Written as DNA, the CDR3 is TGTGCCACCAGTGAAGCCGGGACAGGGGCTCTCGAGGGAGCAGATACGCAGTATTTT. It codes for CATSEAGTGALEGADTQYF.

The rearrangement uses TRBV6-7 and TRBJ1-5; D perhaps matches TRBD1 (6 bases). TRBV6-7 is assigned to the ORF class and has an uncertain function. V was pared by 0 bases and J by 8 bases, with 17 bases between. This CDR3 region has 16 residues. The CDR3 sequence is CASSYSMNGQPKPQHF. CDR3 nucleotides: TGTGCCAGCAGTTACTCGATGAACGGACAGCCTAAGCCCCAGCATTTT.

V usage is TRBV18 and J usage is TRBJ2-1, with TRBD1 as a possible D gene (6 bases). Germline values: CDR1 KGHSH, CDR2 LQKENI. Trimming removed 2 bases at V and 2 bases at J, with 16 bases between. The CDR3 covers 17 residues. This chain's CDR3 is CASSPIDLGGPYNEQFF. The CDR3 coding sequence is TGTGCCAGCTCACCAATTGATTTAGGGGGACCCTACAATGAGCAGTTCTTC.

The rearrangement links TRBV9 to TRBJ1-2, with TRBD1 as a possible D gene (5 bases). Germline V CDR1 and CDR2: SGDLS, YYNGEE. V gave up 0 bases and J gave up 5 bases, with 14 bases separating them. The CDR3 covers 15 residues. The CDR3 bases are TGTGCCAGCAGCGTAGCTACCGGGACGGCATATGGCTACACCTTC. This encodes CASSVATGTAYGYTF.

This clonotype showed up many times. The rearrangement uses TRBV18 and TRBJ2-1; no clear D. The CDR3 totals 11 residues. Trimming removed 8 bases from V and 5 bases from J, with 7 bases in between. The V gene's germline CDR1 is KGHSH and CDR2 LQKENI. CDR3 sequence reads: CASSPNNEQFF. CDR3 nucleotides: TGTGCCAGCAGCCCAAACAATGAGCAGTTCTTC.

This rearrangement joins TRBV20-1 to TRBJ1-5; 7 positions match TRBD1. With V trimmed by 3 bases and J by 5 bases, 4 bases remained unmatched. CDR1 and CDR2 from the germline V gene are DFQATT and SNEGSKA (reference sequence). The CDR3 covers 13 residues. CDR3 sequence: CSARTGRDQPQHF. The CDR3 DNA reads TGCAGTGCTAGGACAGGGCGGGATCAGCCCCAGCATTTT.

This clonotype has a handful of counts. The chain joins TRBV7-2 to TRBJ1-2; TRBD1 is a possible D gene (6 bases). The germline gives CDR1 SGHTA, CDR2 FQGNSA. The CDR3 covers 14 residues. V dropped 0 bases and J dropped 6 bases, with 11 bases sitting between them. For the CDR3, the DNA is TGTGCCAGCAGCTTAGCATCCAGGGGCGATGGCTACACCTTC. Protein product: CASSLASRGDGYTF. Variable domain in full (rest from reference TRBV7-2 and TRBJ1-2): GAGVSQSPSNKVTEKGKDVELRCDPISGHTALYWYRQSLGQGLEFLIYFQGNSAPDKSGLPSDRFSAERTGGSVSTLTIQRTQQEDSAVYLCASSLASRGDGYTFGSGTRLTVV.

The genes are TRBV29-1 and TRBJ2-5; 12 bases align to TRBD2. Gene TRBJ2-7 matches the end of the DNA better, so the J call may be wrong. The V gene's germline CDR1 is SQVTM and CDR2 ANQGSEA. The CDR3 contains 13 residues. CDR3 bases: TGCAGCGTTCAGACTAGCGGGGGTTACGAGCAGTACTTC. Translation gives CSVQTSGGYEQYF.

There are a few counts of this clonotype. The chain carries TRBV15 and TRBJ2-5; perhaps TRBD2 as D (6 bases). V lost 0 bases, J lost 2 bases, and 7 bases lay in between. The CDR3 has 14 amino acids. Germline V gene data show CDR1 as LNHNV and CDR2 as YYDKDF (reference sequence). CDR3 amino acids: CATSRDGGQETQYF. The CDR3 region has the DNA TGTGCCACCAGCAGAGATGGGGGGCAAGAGACCCAGTACTTC.

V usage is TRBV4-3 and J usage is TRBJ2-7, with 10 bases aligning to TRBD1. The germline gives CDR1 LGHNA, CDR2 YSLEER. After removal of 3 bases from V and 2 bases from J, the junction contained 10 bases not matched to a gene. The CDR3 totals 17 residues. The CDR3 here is CASSHILRTGGTYEQYF. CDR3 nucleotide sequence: TGCGCCAGCAGCCACATCCTCCGGACAGGGGGAACCTACGAGCAGTACTTC.

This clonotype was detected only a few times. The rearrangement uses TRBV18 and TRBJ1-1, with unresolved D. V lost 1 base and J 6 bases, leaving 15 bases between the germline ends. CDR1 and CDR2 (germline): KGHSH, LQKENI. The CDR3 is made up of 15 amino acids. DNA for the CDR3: TGTGCCAGCTCACCACAACCTCAAGGGATGGCTGAAGCTTTCTTT. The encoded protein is CASSPQPQGMAEAFF. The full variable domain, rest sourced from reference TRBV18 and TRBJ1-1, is NAGVMQNPRHLVRRRGQEARLRCSPMKGHSHVYWYRQLPEEGLKFMVYLQKENIIDESGMPKERFSAEFPKEGPSILRIQQVVRGDSAAYFCASSPQPQGMAEAFFGQGTRLTVV.